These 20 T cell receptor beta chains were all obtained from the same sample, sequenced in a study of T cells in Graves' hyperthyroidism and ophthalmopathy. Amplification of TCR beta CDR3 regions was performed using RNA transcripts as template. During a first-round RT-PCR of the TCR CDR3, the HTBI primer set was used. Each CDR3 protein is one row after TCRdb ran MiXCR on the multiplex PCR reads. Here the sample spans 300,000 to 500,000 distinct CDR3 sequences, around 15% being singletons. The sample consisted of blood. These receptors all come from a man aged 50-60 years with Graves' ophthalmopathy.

Here the CDR3 DNA reads TGTGCTAGTGGCACACACGCGCAGACCCAGTACTTC. Protein: CASGTHAQTQYF. This rearrangement joins TRBV12-5 to TRBJ2-5; D is undetermined. Germline CDR1 LGHNT, CDR2 FRNRAP. V was shortened by 6 bases and J by 6 bases, with 11 bases between the two germline ends. CDR3 length: 12 residues.

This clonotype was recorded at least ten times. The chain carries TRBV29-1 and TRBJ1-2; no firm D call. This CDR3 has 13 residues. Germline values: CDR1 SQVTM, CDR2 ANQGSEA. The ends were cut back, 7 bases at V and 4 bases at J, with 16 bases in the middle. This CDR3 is CSARSQEGYGYTF. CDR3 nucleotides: TGCAGCGCCAGATCCCAGGAGGGCTATGGCTACACCTTC.

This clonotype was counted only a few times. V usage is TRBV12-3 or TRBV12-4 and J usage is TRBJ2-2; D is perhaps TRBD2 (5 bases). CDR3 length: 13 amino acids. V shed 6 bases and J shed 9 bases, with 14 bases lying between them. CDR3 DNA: TGTGCCAGCAGCCCCGACTACGCTTGGGAGCTGTTTTTT. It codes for CASSPDYAWELFF.

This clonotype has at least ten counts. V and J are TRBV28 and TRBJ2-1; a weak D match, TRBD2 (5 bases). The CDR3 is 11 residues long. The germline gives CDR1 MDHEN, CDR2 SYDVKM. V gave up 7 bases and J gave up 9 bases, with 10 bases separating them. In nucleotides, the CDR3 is TGTGCCAGCAATGAGGGTTTTGAGCAGTTCTTC. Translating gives CASNEGFEQFF.

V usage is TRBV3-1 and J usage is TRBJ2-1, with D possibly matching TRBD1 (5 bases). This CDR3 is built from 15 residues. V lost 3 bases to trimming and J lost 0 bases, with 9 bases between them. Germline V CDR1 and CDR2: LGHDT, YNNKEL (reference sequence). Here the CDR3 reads CASSHGQTSYNEQFF. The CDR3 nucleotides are TGTGCCAGCAGCCATGGACAAACCTCCTACAATGAGCAGTTCTTC.

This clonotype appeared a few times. This CDR3 is CASSLTGIKGEQYF. The CDR3 coding sequence is TGCGCCAGCAGCCTTACGGGCATTAAGGGCGAGCAGTACTTC. V is TRBV5-1 and J is TRBJ2-7; D is uncertain. The germline V gene encodes CDR1 SGHRS and CDR2 YFSETQ. This CDR3 has 14 amino acids. V was pared by 4 bases and J by 6 bases, with 17 bases between.

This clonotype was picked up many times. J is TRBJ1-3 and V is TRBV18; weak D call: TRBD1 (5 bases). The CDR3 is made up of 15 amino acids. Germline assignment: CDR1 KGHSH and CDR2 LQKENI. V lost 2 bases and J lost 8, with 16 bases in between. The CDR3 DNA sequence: TGTGCCAGCTCACCAGGATCAGGCCGGGGGTACACCATATATTTT. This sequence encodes CASSPGSGRGYTIYF.

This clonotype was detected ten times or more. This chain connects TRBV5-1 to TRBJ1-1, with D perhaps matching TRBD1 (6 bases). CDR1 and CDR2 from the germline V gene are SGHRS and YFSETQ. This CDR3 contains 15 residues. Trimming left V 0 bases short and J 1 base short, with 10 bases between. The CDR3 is CASSLDRAANTEAFF. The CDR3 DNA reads TGCGCCAGCAGCTTGGACAGGGCGGCGAACACTGAAGCTTTCTTT.

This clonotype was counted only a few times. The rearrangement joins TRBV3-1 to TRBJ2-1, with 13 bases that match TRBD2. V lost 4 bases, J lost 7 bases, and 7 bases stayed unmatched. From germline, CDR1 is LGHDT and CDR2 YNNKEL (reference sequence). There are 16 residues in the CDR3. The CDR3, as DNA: TGTGCCAGCAGCCTCGGACTAGCGGGGGCCTTTAATGAGCAGTTCTTC. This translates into CASSLGLAGAFNEQFF.

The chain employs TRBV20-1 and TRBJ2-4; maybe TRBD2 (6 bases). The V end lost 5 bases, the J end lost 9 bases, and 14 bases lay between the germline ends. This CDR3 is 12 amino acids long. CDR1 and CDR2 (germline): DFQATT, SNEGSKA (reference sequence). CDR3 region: CSAEEGRVIQYF. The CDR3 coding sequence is TGCAGTGCTGAGGAGGGTCGAGTCATTCAGTACTTC.

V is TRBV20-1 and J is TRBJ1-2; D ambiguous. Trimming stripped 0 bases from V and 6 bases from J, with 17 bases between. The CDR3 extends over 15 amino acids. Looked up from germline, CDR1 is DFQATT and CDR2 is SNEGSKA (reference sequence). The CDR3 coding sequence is TGCAGTGCTAGAGATCGTAGGCTTGGTGCAGATGGCTACACCTTC. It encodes CSARDRRLGADGYTF.

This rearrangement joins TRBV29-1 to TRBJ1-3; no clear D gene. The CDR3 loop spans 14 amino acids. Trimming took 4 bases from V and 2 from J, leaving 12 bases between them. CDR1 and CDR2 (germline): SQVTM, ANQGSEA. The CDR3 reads CSVASGIPGNTIYF. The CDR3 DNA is TGCAGCGTTGCCTCGGGGATTCCTGGAAACACCATATATTTT.

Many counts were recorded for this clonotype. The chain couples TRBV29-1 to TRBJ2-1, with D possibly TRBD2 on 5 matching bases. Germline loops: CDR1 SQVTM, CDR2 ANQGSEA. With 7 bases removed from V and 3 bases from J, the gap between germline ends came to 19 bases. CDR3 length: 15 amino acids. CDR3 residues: CSAPAETPNYNEQFF. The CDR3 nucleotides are TGCAGCGCCCCAGCGGAAACCCCCAACTACAATGAGCAGTTCTTC.

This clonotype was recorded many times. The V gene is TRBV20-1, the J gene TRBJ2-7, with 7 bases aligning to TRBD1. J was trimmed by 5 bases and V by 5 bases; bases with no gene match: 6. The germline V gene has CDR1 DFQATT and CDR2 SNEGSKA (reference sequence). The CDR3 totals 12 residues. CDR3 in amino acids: CSAADRVHEQYF. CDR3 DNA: TGCAGTGCTGCTGACAGGGTACACGAGCAGTACTTC.

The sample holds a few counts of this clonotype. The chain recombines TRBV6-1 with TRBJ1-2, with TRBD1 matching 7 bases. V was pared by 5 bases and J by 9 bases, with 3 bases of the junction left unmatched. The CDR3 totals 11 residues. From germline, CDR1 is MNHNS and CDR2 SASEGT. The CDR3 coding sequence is TGTGCCAGCAGTCAACAGGGGAGCTACACCTTC. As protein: CASSQQGSYTF.

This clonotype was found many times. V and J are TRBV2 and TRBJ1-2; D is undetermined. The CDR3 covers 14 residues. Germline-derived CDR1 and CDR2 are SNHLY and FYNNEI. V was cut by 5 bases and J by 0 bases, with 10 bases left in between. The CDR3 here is CASSLTRPNYGYTF. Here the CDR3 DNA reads TGTGCCAGCAGTCTGACACGTCCTAACTATGGCTACACCTTC.

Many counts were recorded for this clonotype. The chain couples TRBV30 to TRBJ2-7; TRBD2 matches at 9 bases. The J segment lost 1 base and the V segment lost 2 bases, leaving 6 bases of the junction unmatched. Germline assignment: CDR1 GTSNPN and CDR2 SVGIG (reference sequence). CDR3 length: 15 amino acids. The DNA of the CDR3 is TGTGCCTGGAGTATAGCGGGAGTCGCGTCCTACGAGCAGTACTTC. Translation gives CAWSIAGVASYEQYF. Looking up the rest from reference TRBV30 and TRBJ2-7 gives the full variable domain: SQTIHQWPATLVQPVGSPLSLECTVEGTSNPNLYWYRQAAGRGLQLLFYSVGIGQISSEVPQNLSASRPQDRQFILSSKKLLLSDSGFYLCAWSIAGVASYEQYFGPGTRLTVT.

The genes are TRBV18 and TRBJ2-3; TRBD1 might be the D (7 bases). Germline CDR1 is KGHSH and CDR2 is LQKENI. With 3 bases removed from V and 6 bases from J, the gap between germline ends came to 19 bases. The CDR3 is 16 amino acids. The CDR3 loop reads CASSPPTEGARDTQYF. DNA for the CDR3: TGTGCCAGCTCACCCCCGACGGAGGGGGCAAGGGATACGCAGTATTTT.

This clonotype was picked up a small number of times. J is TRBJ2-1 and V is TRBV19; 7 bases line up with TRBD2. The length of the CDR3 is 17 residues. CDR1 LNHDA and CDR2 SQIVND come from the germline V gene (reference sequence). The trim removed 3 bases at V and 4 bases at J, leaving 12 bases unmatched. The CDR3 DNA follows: TGTGCCAGTAGTATTTCCCCCCCTAGCGGATCGTACAATGAGCAGTTCTTC. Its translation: CASSISPPSGSYNEQFF.

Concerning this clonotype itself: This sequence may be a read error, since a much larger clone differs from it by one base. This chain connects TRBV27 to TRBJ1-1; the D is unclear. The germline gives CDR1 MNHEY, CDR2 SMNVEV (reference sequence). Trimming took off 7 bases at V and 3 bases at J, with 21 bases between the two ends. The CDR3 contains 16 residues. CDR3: CASNSRAAGPDTEAFF. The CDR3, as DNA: TGTGCCAGCAATTCCCGGGCTGCGGGCCCCGACACTGAAGCTTTCTTT.